The 14 T cell receptor beta chains below were found in one sample sequenced in a study of T cell changes during pregnancy in multiple sclerosis. Clones were sequenced by immunoSEQ multiplex PCR, and TCRdb holds only the in-frame ones, with some missing. This table has around 33,000 clones, more than 90% appearing once. Material: peripheral blood, obtained in the third trimester of pregnancy. These receptors all stem from a female donor in good health, enrolled as a control in a pregnancy study.

The chain employs TRBV14 and TRBJ2-1, with 8 bases identical to TRBD1. The CDR3 has 15 amino acids. J lost 7 bases, V lost 1 base, and 6 bases had no gene match. Germline V gives CDR1 SGHDN, CDR2 FVKESK. The chain's CDR3 is CASSQVRGPGNEQFF. For the CDR3, the DNA is TGTGCCAGCAGCCAAGTCAGGGGGCCGGGTAATGAGCAGTTCTTC.

The chain couples TRBV7-2 to TRBJ2-7, with D possibly being TRBD2 (6 bases). Germline assignment: CDR1 SGHTA and CDR2 FQGNSA. The CDR3 length is 11 residues. Trimming removed 5 bases from V and 10 bases from J, with 12 bases in between. The CDR3 DNA sequence: TGTGCCAGCAGCCCCGGAGGGGTCCAGTACTTC. Protein sequence: CASSPGGVQYF.

This rearrangement joins TRBV6-5 to TRBJ2-3; 12 bases are a match to TRBD2. Trimming at V came to 5 bases and at J to 0 bases, leaving 0 bases not matched to a gene. Looked up from germline, CDR1 is MNHEY and CDR2 is SVGAGI. CDR3 length: 15 amino acids. The DNA for the CDR3 is TGTGCCAGCAGTCTAGCGGGAGGGAGCACAGATACGCAGTATTTT. Amino acid sequence: CASSLAGGSTDTQYF.

The chain combines TRBV15 with TRBJ1-5; D ambiguous. There are 13 residues in the CDR3. Between the trimmed V and J ends, which lost 4 bases and 5 bases, there was a span of 9 bases. Germline V lookup: CDR1 LNHNV, CDR2 YYDKDF (reference sequence). As DNA, the CDR3 is TGTGCCACCAGCACCGGGAGGGATCAGCCCCAGCATTTT. Its protein is CATSTGRDQPQHF.

The chain carries TRBV6-1 and TRBJ1-2; weak D call: TRBD1 (5 bases). The CDR3 extends over 15 amino acids. CDR1 is MNHNS and CDR2 is SASEGT in the germline V gene. Trimming cost V 6 bases and J 2 bases, with 16 bases left between them. The CDR3 DNA follows: TGTGCCAGCAGAGTTCCGGGGGGGTGGAACTATGGCTACACCTTC. Translation gives CASRVPGGWNYGYTF.

V is TRBV10-3 and J is TRBJ2-7; 7 bases are shared with TRBD1. The CDR3 totals 12 residues. The V gene's germline CDR1 is ENHRY and CDR2 SYGVKD. V gave up 10 bases and J gave up 4 bases; unmatched junction bases: 7. The CDR3 DNA reads TGTGCCACCCTGGACAGGTTTTACGAGCAGTACTTC. It translates to CATLDRFYEQYF.

This rearrangement joins TRBV27 to TRBJ2-7; D ambiguous. This CDR3 is 15 amino acids long. Germline V CDR1 and CDR2: MNHEY, SMNVEV (reference sequence). Between the trimmed V and J ends, which lost 2 bases and 0 bases, there was a span of 11 bases. The CDR3 region has the DNA TGTGCCAGCAGTTTAGGTACACACCTCTCCTACGAGCAGTACTTC. This codes for CASSLGTHLSYEQYF.

V usage is TRBV18 and J usage is TRBJ2-6; 7 nucleotides match TRBD1. The CDR3 is 17 residues long. V was clipped by 3 bases and J by 2 bases; unmatched bases: 7. Germline V gene lookup returns CDR1 KGHSH and CDR2 LQKENI. Here the CDR3 DNA reads TGTGCCAGCTCACCGTTAATCAGGGGGACTGGGGCCAACGTCCTGACTTTC. Translating it yields CASSPLIRGTGANVLTF.

The chain carries TRBV5-1 and TRBJ1-1, with D tentatively TRBD1 (6 bases). V was cut by 2 bases and J by 6 bases, with 8 bases left in between. The CDR3 is 12 amino acids. Per the germline V gene, CDR1 is SGHRS and CDR2 is YFSETQ. Here the CDR3 DNA reads TGCGCCAGCAGCTTACAGGGCGCTGAAGCTTTCTTT. It yields the protein CASSLQGAEAFF.

This clone is a singleton in its sample. V is TRBV7-3 and J is TRBJ2-5; D is possibly TRBD1 (6 bases). CDR1 and CDR2 from the germline V gene are SGHTA and FQGTGA. Between the trimmed V and J ends, which lost 0 bases and 3 bases, there was a span of 8 bases. CDR3 length: 14 amino acids. Here the CDR3 DNA reads TGTGCCAGCAGCTTAACAGGGGGTAAAGAGACCCAGTACTTC. Amino acids: CASSLTGGKETQYF.

The chain has TRBV7-9 and TRBJ2-3; 12 bases map to TRBD2. Per germline, CDR1 SEHNR and CDR2 FQNEAQ (reference sequence). CDR3 length: 17 amino acids. The V gene end was trimmed by 5 bases and the J gene end by 3 bases; junction bases not matched to a gene: 9. This CDR3 reads CASSERTSGDITDTQYF. In nucleotides, the CDR3 is TGTGCCAGCAGCGAAAGGACTAGCGGGGATATAACAGATACGCAGTATTTT.

This rearrangement joins TRBV15 to TRBJ1-1; possible D gene TRBD1, 5 bases. This CDR3 comprises 15 residues. Trimming stripped 0 bases from V and 6 bases from J, with 14 bases between. The germline CDR1 and CDR2 sequences are LNHNV and YYDKDF (reference sequence). The CDR3 region has the DNA TGTGCCACCAGCAGAGATCAAGCAGGGCCTTCTGAAGCTTTCTTT. Protein product: CATSRDQAGPSEAFF.

This clone occurred once. Written as DNA, the CDR3 is TGTGCCACCCGACAGGGGGGGATCACTGAAGCTTTCTTT. Amino acid sequence: CATRQGGITEAFF. The chain combines TRBV19 with TRBJ1-1; TRBD1 matches at 9 bases. V lost 10 bases, J lost 4 bases, and 7 bases stayed unmatched. Germline V gene sequence: CDR1 LNHDA, CDR2 SQIVND (reference sequence). This CDR3 is 13 amino acids long. Full variable domain (missing parts from reference TRBV19 and TRBJ1-1): DGGITQSPKYLFRKEGQNVTLSCEQNLNHDAMYWYRQDPGQGLRLIYYSQIVNDFQKGDIAEGYSVSREKKESFPLTVTSAQKNPTAFYLCATRQGGITEAFFGQGTRLTVV.

The chain has TRBV5-1 and TRBJ2-3; D ambiguous. The CDR3 has 13 residues. The germline V gene has CDR1 SGHRS and CDR2 YFSETQ. V was cut by 1 base and J by 11 bases, with 14 bases left in between. The CDR3 loop reads CASSLTATMGQYF. The CDR3, as DNA: TGCGCCAGCAGCTTGACCGCGACAATGGGGCAGTATTTT.